The T cell receptor (beta chain) described here comes from a study of response to subunit inactivated influenza vaccine. This clonotype was seen once. TCRdb reprocessed the RT-PCR reads with MiXCR, giving one entry per CDR3 protein. This table has about 800,000 distinct CDR3 sequences, around 21% appearing once. This TCR came from a man aged 50-59 years who received an inactivated influenza vaccine. Specimen: PBMCs from blood, collected about 5 days after vaccination.

Here the CDR3 reads CASEGQGKDEQYF. The CDR3 DNA is TGTGCCAGCGAAGGACAGGGAAAGGATGAGCAGTACTTC. The chain combines TRBV11-1 with TRBJ2-7; 8 positions match TRBD1. The CDR3 consists of 13 residues. With 8 bases clipped from V and 7 bases from J, the junction kept 10 bases outside the gene matches. CDR1 is SGHAT, CDR2 FQDESV, per germline (reference sequence). Full variable domain (missing parts from reference TRBV11-1 and TRBJ2-7): EAEVAQSPRYKITEKSQAVAFWCDPISGHATLYWYRQILGQGPELLVQFQDESVVDDSQLPKDRFSAERLKGVDSTLKIQPAELGDSAMYLCASEGQGKDEQYFGPGTRLTVT.